Listed below are T cell receptor beta chains from one sample, sequenced in a study of CD8 T cells in ankylosing spondylitis. From the 5' RACE reads, TCRdb called clonotypes with MiXCR, one entry per CDR3 protein. The sample lists 500,000 or so distinct CDR3 sequences; less than 6% were seen once. Input material: blood, either unsorted or a sorted T cell fraction (not recorded which). The receptors were gathered from a male donor with ankylosing spondylitis. Each CDR3 is given with its conserved first and last residue. Each record gives: clone size, J gene, V gene, D gene, CDR3 DNA, CDR3 protein. D genes are given only for firm matches. Clone size is given for some rows only: seen once, a few or many times, or a class if the clone is expanded.

abundance: many
j_gene: TRBJ2-3
v_gene: TRBV28
d_gene: TRBD2
CDR3nt: TGTGCCAGCAGTCTCGATAGCGGGAGAATAGATACGCAGTATTTT
CDR3aa: CASSLDSGRIDTQYF

abundance: many
j_gene: TRBJ2-7
v_gene: TRBV7-2
d_gene: -
CDR3nt: TGTGCCAGCAGCTTAGTTTCAGGAGGGTTTGAGCAGTACTTC
CDR3aa: CASSLVSGGFEQYF

abundance: -
j_gene: TRBJ2-2
v_gene: TRBV7-2
d_gene: -
CDR3nt: TGTGCCAGCAGCTCCCGAGATCCCGGGGAGCTGTTTTTT
CDR3aa: CASSSRDPGELFF

abundance: many
j_gene: TRBJ1-2
v_gene: TRBV10-3
d_gene: -
CDR3nt: TGTGCCATTAGCGCGGGGGCCTATGGCTACACCTTC
CDR3aa: CAISAGAYGYTF

abundance: many
j_gene: TRBJ2-1
v_gene: TRBV11-2
d_gene: TRBD2
CDR3nt: TGTGCCAGCAGCTTGGGGCCGGGGACTAGCGGGGGACTCAACAATGAGCAGTTCTTC
CDR3aa: CASSLGPGTSGGLNNEQFF

abundance: -
j_gene: TRBJ2-1
v_gene: TRBV7-7
d_gene: -
CDR3nt: TGTGCTAGCAGCTTAGGTGGCTGGGGAAGCGACAATGAGCAGTTCTTC
CDR3aa: CASSLGGWGSDNEQFF

abundance: few
j_gene: TRBJ2-7
v_gene: TRBV20-1
d_gene: TRBD2
CDR3nt: TGCAGTGCCTGGGGGACTAGCGGGAAACAGGTGGGGTACGAGCAGTACTTC
CDR3aa: CSAWGTSGKQVGYEQYF

abundance: many
j_gene: TRBJ1-5
v_gene: TRBV6-5
d_gene: -
CDR3nt: TGTGCCAGCAGTTACGGCCCGCCACCCAATCAGCCCCAGCATTTT
CDR3aa: CASSYGPPPNQPQHF

abundance: many
j_gene: TRBJ2-1
v_gene: TRBV7-2
d_gene: TRBD2
CDR3nt: TGTGCCAGCAGCTTAGCGGGCCTAGCGGGCAATGAGCAGTTCTTC
CDR3aa: CASSLAGLAGNEQFF

abundance: few
j_gene: TRBJ2-2
v_gene: TRBV5-1
d_gene: -
CDR3nt: TGCGCCAGCAGCCCCACTAGCTTAAACACCGGGGAGCTGTTTTTT
CDR3aa: CASSPTSLNTGELFF

abundance: many
j_gene: TRBJ2-7
v_gene: TRBV2
d_gene: TRBD2
CDR3nt: TGTGCCAGCAGGGGAATAGCGGGAGAGTCCACCTACGAGCAGTACTTC
CDR3aa: CASRGIAGESTYEQYF

abundance: many
j_gene: TRBJ1-3
v_gene: TRBV11-2
d_gene: TRBD1
CDR3nt: TGTGCCAGCAGCTCGGCCTTTTCAGGGGGCCTCTCTGGAAACACCATATATTTT
CDR3aa: CASSSAFSGGLSGNTIYF

abundance: few
j_gene: TRBJ2-4
v_gene: TRBV20-1
d_gene: TRBD2
CDR3nt: TGCAGTGCTCCCAGGGAGGGAGGAAACATTCAGTACTTC
CDR3aa: CSAPREGGNIQYF

abundance: many
j_gene: TRBJ1-1
v_gene: TRBV7-2
d_gene: -
CDR3nt: TGTGCCAGCATCCGCGGGGGGGGTCTTGGCACTGAAGCTTTCTTT
CDR3aa: CASIRGGGLGTEAFF

abundance: many
j_gene: TRBJ2-7
v_gene: TRBV29-1
d_gene: TRBD1
CDR3nt: TGCAGCGTCGTCCCCGGGACAGGAGAGTACGAGCAGTACTTC
CDR3aa: CSVVPGTGEYEQYF

abundance: many
j_gene: TRBJ1-5
v_gene: TRBV5-1
d_gene: -
CDR3nt: TGCGCCAGCAGCTCGGAGGGTTCAGGTCAGCCCCAGCATTTT
CDR3aa: CASSSEGSGQPQHF

abundance: many
j_gene: TRBJ2-1
v_gene: TRBV7-9
d_gene: -
CDR3nt: TGTGCCAGCAGCTACCCACTAGCCGCGGTCCACAATGAGCAGTTCTTC
CDR3aa: CASSYPLAAVHNEQFF

abundance: few
j_gene: TRBJ2-7
v_gene: TRBV7-8
d_gene: TRBD1
CDR3nt: TGTGCCAGCAGCCCCGGGACAGGGCTTCGAGGGGAGCAGTACTTC
CDR3aa: CASSPGTGLRGEQYF

abundance: -
j_gene: TRBJ2-5
v_gene: TRBV9
d_gene: -
CDR3nt: TGTGCCAGCAGCCCAGACGGGGGCCGTATTCGGGAGTACTTC
CDR3aa: CASSPDGGRIREYF

abundance: many
j_gene: TRBJ1-4
v_gene: TRBV12-3/TRBV12-4
d_gene: TRBD1
CDR3nt: TGTGCCAGCAGTTCCTCCGGGACAGCCCATGAAAAACTGTTTTTT
CDR3aa: CASSSSGTAHEKLFF

abundance: many
j_gene: TRBJ1-1
v_gene: TRBV7-9
d_gene: -
CDR3nt: TGTGCCAGCAGCCCAGGAGGGGACCCGAGGACTGAAGCTTTCTTT
CDR3aa: CASSPGGDPRTEAFF

abundance: many
j_gene: TRBJ1-1
v_gene: TRBV9
d_gene: -
CDR3nt: TGTGCCAGCACGAGCGGAATGAACTCAGTCGCTTTCTTT
CDR3aa: CASTSGMNSVAFF

abundance: many
j_gene: TRBJ2-2
v_gene: TRBV4-3
d_gene: -
CDR3nt: TGCGCCAGCAGCCAATGGAGGGGGGGGGCGGAAACCGGGGAGCTGTTTTTT
CDR3aa: CASSQWRGGAETGELFF

abundance: many
j_gene: TRBJ1-5
v_gene: TRBV4-2
d_gene: -
CDR3nt: TGTGCCAGCAGCCCCCAAGGGATTAGCAATCAGCCCCAGCATTTT
CDR3aa: CASSPQGISNQPQHF

abundance: many
j_gene: TRBJ2-3
v_gene: TRBV28
d_gene: TRBD2
CDR3nt: TGTGCCAGCAGTACCCCGCTTAGCGGGGGACTCACAGATACGCAGTATTTT
CDR3aa: CASSTPLSGGLTDTQYF

abundance: many
j_gene: TRBJ2-4
v_gene: TRBV7-2
d_gene: TRBD1
CDR3nt: TGTGCCAGCAGCCCAGGACAGGCCTTAAACATTCAGTACTTC
CDR3aa: CASSPGQALNIQYF

abundance: many
j_gene: TRBJ2-3
v_gene: TRBV28
d_gene: TRBD2
CDR3nt: TGTGCCAGCAGTTTGAGCGGGGGGGCCCATACGCAGTATTTT
CDR3aa: CASSLSGGAHTQYF

abundance: -
j_gene: TRBJ2-5
v_gene: TRBV28
d_gene: -
CDR3nt: TGTGCCAGCAGTTTTGTACTGGGCAGGGCAAAAAACCAAGAGACCCAGTACTTC
CDR3aa: CASSFVLGRAKNQETQYF